This T cell receptor (beta chain) was found in a study of blood T cell repertoires in COVID-19. Study details: Samples representing acute and convalescent COVID-19 were sourced from the United States, Italy and Spain.

Original processing methods: Cell counts per sample came from amplifying reference gene primers. Here immunoSEQ multiplex PCR was the method, and the copy in TCRdb shows in-frame clones only, minus some. Clonal size and the V and J genes are those of that table, whereas D and trimming came from the DNA. The sample yields about 100,000 clones, 70% to 80% seen once. The source material was peripheral blood. The sequence was collected from a woman aged 70 to 79 with acute or convalescent COVID-19.

The DNA of the CDR3 is TGTGCCAGCTCACCCGGCGGGACAGGGAGCAACGAAAAACTGTTTTTT. Protein product: CASSPGGTGSNEKLFF. The chain couples TRBV18 to TRBJ1-4; 9 bases fit TRBD1. Germline loops: CDR1 KGHSH, CDR2 LQKENI. CDR3 length equals 16 residues. Trimming took 3 bases from V and 8 from J; bases not matched to a gene: 10. Drawing the rest from reference TRBV18 and TRBJ1-4, the complete variable domain is NAGVMQNPRHLVRRRGQEARLRCSPMKGHSHVYWYRQLPEEGLKFMVYLQKENIIDESGMPKERFSAEFPKEGPSILRIQQVVRGDSAAYFCASSPGGTGSNEKLFFGSGTQLSVL.